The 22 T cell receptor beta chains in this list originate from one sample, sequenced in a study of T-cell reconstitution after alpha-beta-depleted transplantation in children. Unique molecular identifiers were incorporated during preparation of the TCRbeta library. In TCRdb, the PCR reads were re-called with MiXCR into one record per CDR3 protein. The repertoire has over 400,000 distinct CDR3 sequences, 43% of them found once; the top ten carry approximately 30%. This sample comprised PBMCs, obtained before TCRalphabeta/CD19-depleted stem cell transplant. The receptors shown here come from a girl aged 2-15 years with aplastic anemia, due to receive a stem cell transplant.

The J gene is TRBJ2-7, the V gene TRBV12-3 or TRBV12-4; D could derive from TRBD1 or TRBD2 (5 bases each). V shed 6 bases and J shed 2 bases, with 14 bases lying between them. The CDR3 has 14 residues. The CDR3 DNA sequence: TGTGCCAGCAGCCCCGGGACGAAAACCTACGAGCAGTACTTC. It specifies CASSPGTKTYEQYF.

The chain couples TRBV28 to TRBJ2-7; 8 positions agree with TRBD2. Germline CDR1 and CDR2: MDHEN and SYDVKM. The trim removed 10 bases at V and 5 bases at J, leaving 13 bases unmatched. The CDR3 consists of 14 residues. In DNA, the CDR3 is TGTGCCACCTTAAAATGGACTAGCAGCGACGAGCAGTACTTC. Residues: CATLKWTSSDEQYF.

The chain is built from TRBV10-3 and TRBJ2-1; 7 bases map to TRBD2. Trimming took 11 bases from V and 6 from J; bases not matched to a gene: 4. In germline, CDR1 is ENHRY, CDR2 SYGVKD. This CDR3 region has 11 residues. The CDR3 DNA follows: TGTGCCCTGGGGACTACCAATGAGCAGTTCTTC. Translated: CALGTTNEQFF.

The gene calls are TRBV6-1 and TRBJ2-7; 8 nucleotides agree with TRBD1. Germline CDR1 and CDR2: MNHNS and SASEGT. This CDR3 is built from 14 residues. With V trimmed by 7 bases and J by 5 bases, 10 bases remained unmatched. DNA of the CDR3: TGTGCCAGCACCGTGGACAGGGTCGGGGACGAGCAGTACTTC. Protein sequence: CASTVDRVGDEQYF.

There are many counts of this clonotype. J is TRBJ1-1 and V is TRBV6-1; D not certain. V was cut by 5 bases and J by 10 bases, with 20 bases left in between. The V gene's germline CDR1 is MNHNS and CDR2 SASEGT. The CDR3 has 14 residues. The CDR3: CASSPLPPGVGAFF. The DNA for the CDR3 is TGTGCCAGCAGTCCCCTCCCACCCGGAGTAGGAGCTTTCTTT.

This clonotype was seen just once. This chain's CDR3 is CASSPAQGAETQYF. The CDR3 DNA sequence: TGCGCCAGCAGCCCAGCACAGGGTGCAGAGACCCAGTACTTC. The genes are TRBV5-1 and TRBJ2-5; possibly TRBD1 for D (6 bases). The CDR3 is 14 residues long. V dropped 4 bases and J dropped 4 bases, with 14 bases sitting between them. The germline gives CDR1 SGHRS, CDR2 YFSETQ. Looking up the rest from reference TRBV5-1 and TRBJ2-5 gives the full variable domain: KAGVTQTPRYLIKTRGQQVTLSCSPISGHRSVSWYQQTPGQGLQFLFEYFSETQRNKGNFPGRFSGRQFSNSRSEMNVSTLELGDSALYLCASSPAQGAETQYFGPGTRLLVL.

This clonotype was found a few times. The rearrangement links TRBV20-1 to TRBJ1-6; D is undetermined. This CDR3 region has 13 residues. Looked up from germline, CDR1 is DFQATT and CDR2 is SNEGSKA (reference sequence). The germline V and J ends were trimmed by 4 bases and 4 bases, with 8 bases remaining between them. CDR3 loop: CSAILRYNSPLHF. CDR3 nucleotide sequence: TGCAGTGCTATACTCCGATATAATTCACCCCTCCACTTT.

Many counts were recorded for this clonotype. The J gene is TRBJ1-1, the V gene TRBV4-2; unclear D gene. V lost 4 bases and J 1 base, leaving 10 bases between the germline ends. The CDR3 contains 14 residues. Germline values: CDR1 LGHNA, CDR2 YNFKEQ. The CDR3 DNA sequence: TGTGCCAGCAGCCTCGGACCGCGGAACACTGAAGCTTTCTTT. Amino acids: CASSLGPRNTEAFF.

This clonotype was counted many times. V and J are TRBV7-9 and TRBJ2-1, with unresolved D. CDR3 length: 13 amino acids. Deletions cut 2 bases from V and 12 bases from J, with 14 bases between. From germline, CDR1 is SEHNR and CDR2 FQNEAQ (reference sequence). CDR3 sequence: CASSLRSSPGQFF. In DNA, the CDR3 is TGTGCCAGCAGCTTAAGGTCCTCCCCGGGGCAGTTCTTC.

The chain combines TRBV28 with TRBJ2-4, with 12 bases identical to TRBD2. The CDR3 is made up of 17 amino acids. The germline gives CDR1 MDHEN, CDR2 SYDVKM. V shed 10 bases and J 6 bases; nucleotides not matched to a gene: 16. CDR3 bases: TGTGCCACCGCCTCTAGCGGGAGGGCGTATTCGGGAAACATTCAGTACTTC. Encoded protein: CATASSGRAYSGNIQYF. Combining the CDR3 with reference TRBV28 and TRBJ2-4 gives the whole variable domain DVKVTQSSRYLVKRTGEKVFLECVQDMDHENMFWYRQDPGLGLRLIYFSYDVKMKEKGDIPEGYSVSREKKERFSLILESASTNQTSMYLCATASSGRAYSGNIQYFGAGTRLSVL.

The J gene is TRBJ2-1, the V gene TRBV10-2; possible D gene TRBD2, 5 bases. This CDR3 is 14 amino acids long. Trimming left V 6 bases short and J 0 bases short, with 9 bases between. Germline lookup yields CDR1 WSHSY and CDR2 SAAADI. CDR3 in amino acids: CASRDSSSYNEQFF. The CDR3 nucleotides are TGCGCCAGCAGGGACTCGAGCTCCTACAATGAGCAGTTCTTC.

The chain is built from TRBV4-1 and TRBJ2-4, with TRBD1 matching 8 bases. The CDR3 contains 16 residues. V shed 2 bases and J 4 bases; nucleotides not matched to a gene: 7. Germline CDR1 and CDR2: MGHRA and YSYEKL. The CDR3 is CASSQTLGTGKNIQYF. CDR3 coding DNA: TGCGCCAGCAGCCAAACACTAGGGACAGGAAAAAACATTCAGTACTTC.

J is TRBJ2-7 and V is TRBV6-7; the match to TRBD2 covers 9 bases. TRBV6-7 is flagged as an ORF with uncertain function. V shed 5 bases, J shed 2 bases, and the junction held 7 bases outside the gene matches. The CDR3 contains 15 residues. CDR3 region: CASSAEREVAYEQYF. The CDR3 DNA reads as TGTGCCAGCAGTGCCGAGCGGGAGGTCGCCTACGAGCAGTACTTC.

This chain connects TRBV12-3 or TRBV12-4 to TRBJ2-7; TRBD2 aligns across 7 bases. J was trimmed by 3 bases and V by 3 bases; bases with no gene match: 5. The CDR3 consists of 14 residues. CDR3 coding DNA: TGTGCCAGCAGTTTGGCGGGAGCAAACTACGAGCAGTACTTC. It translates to CASSLAGANYEQYF.

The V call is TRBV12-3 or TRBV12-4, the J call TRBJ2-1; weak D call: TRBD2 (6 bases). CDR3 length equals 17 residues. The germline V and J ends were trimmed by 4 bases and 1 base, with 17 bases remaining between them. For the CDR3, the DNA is TGTGCCAGCAGTTCTCCCCGGTGGGGGGTATCCTACAATGAGCAGTTCTTC. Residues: CASSSPRWGVSYNEQFF.

CDR3 sequence (DNA): TGTGCCAGCAGTAAGGGACTAGCGGGAGCGGGAGATACGCAGTATTTT. The encoded protein is CASSKGLAGAGDTQYF. J is TRBJ2-3 and V is TRBV28, with TRBD2 matching 14 bases. CDR1 is MDHEN and CDR2 is SYDVKM in the germline V gene. The CDR3 consists of 16 residues. The V segment lost 5 bases and the J segment 5 bases; nucleotides outside the gene matches: 6.

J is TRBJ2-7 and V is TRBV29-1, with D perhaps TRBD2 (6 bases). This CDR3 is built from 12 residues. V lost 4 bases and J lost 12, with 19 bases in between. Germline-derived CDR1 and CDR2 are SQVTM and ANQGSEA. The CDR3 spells CSVALQEGRPYF. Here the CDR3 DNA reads TGCAGCGTTGCTCTCCAGGAGGGGCGTCCGTACTTC.

The CDR3 spells CAISEAGTGGNEQFF. Here the CDR3 DNA reads TGTGCCATCAGTGAGGCCGGGACAGGGGGTAATGAGCAGTTCTTC. The V call is TRBV10-3, the J call TRBJ2-1; 11 nucleotides line up with TRBD1. The CDR3 sequence is 15 residues long. Germline V gives CDR1 ENHRY, CDR2 SYGVKD. V lost 2 bases, J lost 7 bases, and 4 bases stayed unmatched.

This chain's CDR3 is CASSWGLRPSKNIQYF. Written as DNA, the CDR3 is TGCGCCAGCAGCTGGGGACTTAGGCCCAGTAAAAACATTCAGTACTTC. The rearrangement uses TRBV5-1 and TRBJ2-4, with D possibly being TRBD2 (6 bases). V lost 3 bases to trimming and J lost 4 bases, with 17 bases between them. This CDR3 has 16 residues. The germline V gene encodes CDR1 SGHRS and CDR2 YFSETQ. The full variable domain, rest sourced from reference TRBV5-1 and TRBJ2-4, is KAGVTQTPRYLIKTRGQQVTLSCSPISGHRSVSWYQQTPGQGLQFLFEYFSETQRNKGNFPGRFSGRQFSNSRSEMNVSTLELGDSALYLCASSWGLRPSKNIQYFGAGTRLSVL.

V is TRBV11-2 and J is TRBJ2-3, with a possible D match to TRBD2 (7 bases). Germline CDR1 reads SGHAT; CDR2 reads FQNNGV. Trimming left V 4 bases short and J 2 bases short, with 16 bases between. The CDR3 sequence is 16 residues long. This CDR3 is CASSSAAGALTDTQYF. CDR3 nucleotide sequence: TGTGCCAGCAGCTCGGCGGCGGGGGCCCTCACAGATACGCAGTATTTT.

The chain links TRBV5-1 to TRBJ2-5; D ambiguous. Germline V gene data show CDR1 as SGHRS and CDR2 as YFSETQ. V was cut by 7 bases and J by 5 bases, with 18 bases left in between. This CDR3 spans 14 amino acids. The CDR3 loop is CASVLTPAQETQYF. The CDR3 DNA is TGCGCCAGCGTCCTGACCCCTGCCCAGGAGACCCAGTACTTC.

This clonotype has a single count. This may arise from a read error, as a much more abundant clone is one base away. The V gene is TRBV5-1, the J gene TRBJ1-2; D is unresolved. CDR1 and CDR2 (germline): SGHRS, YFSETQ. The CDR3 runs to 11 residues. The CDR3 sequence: CASSDGYGDTF. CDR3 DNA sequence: TGCGCCAGCAGCGACGGATATGGCGACACCTTC. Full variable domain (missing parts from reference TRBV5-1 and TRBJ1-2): KAGVTQTPRYLIKTRGQQVTLSCSPISGHRSVSWYQQTPGQGLQFLFEYFSETQRNKGNFPGRFSGRQFSNSRSEMNVSTLELGDSALYLCASSDGYGDTFGSGTRLTVV.